The present T cell receptor (beta chain) was sequenced within a study of Tregs in tolerant kidney transplant recipients (dated by TCRdb to between 2017 and 2020). Study-level background: The transplants used related donors along with nonmyeloablative bone marrow transplantation, and in the human trials mixed chimerism was transient. The study used TCRbeta sequencing to identify donor-specific regulatory T cells before combined kidney and bone marrow transplantation, then tracked those cells after transplant.

With respect to this clone: Its antigen remains undetermined. The sample holds no much larger clone one base away, and base qualities are not on file.

Reading the label with the study, this specimen's time point is: blood sample drawn before combined kidney and bone marrow transplant. Thawed PBMCs were FACS-sorted into unstimulated Tregs (CD4+CD25+CD127-), CD4+ non-Tregs (CD4+CD25-), CD4 cells and CD8 cells. A few combined kidney and bone marrow transplant recipients from the ITN036ST trial were included as patients, and samples were available only from these trial subjects. Healthy control blood was processed to PBMCs with a Ficoll density gradient and then cryopreserved, whereas patient PBMCs were collected both before and after transplant. Broader findings and caveats from the paper: In tolerant patients, donor-specific Tregs expanded more than Tregs overall, which suggests antigen-driven rather than nonspecific expansion. Although technical replication error seemed to be minimal, the question of biological reproducibility was not addressed directly. The study was limited by small patient numbers, and the findings need validation in larger populations and under other immunosuppression protocols. For some patients the PCR primers changed over time, which made it impossible to compare the samples from those patients at the nucleotide level. Expanding Tregs with activated donor B cells appeared to identify the most biologically relevant and donor-specific TCRbeta repertoire.

For TCRbeta CDR3 sequencing, genomic DNA from the sorted cells was extracted using the QIAGEN DNeasy Blood and Tissue Kit. High-throughput TCRbeta CDR3 sequencing, including PCR amplification with bias correction and internal controls, was performed commercially through immunoSEQ. From the authors' description of their analysis: Unique productive TCRbeta sequences were defined by CDR3 nucleotide sequence where primers matched, otherwise by CDR3 amino acid sequence with Vbeta and Jbeta genes. Sorting error was corrected by removing sequences shared between sorted populations at a frequency ratio of 2:1 or less, and the remaining shared sequences were assigned to the higher population. Sequences were defined as donor-reactive when expanded at least 5-fold in CFSE-low cells versus unstimulated cells and present at a frequency of at least 0.01% in CFSE-low cells. Jensen-Shannon divergence calculated on the top 100 TCRbeta sequences ranked by frequency was used to measure repertoire divergence. For samples with multiple sequencing runs, sorting error was corrected in each run separately before the runs were combined. TCRdb's version of the immuneACCESS table is confined to in-frame rearrangements and falls short of the full clone set. An unresolved V gene accounts for under half of the shortfall where checked; the remainder is of unknown origin. The V and J calls and clone size are taken from that table; D and trimming were inferred from the DNA. The sample contains 100,000 to 130,000 clones, 90% of them found a single time. The ten most abundant clones make up roughly 0.31% of the sample.

The CDR3 contains 15 residues, cysteine and phenylalanine counted. Only CDR3 DNA is held: 45 bases, read in frame from base 1. The germline V gene specifies KGHSY as CDR1 and FQNENV as CDR2. V drops 2 bases and J drops 1 base, leaving 11 bases in between. Recombination linked TRBV16 to TRBJ2-5; the D segment cannot be called with confidence. This sample comprised CD4+ T cells from blood, obtained before the transplant. This clonotype was obtained from a human donor who received a combined kidney and bone marrow transplant. The CDR3 corresponds to CASSQTRQIQETQYF. The DNA sequence is given as TGTGCCAGCAGCCAAACCCGCCAGATCCAAGAGACCCAGTACTTC.